This is a list of T cell receptor beta chains from one sample in a study of blood T cell repertoires in COVID-19. The repertoire was sequenced with immunoSEQ multiplex PCR; TCRdb's copy has only in-frame clones and lacks some. The sample yields 98,000 or so clones, under 85% seen once. Sequencing was carried out using peripheral blood. These receptors originate from a woman aged 70-85 years with acute or convalescent COVID-19. CDR3s include the opening cysteine and the closing phenylalanine or tryptophan. D genes are given only for firm matches. The size field is filled for only some rows; it gives once, few, many or a size class.

D,J,V,size,CDR3,DNA
TRBD1,TRBJ1-6,TRBV5-1,-,CASSLRQGPDSPLHF,TGCGCCAGCAGCTTGCGACAGGGGCCGGATTCACCCCTCCACTTT
-,TRBJ2-7,TRBV27,-,CASSSERQTYEQYF,TGTGCCAGCAGCAGCGAACGACAGACCTACGAGCAGTACTTC
-,TRBJ1-1,TRBV27,-,CASSLSGVGTEAFF,TGTGCCAGCAGTCTCTCAGGGGTGGGGACTGAAGCTTTCTTT
-,TRBJ2-3,TRBV28,-,CASSPRLTRTDTQYF,TGTGCCAGCAGTCCAAGGCTAACGAGGACAGATACGCAGTATTTT
-,TRBJ1-2,TRBV28,-,CASSSPQVNYGYTF,TGTGCCAGCAGTTCCCCACAGGTTAACTATGGCTACACCTTC
TRBD2,TRBJ2-1,TRBV15,-,CATSRDLLAGPYNEQFF,TGTGCCACCAGCAGAGATCTATTAGCGGGACCCTACAATGAGCAGTTCTTC
-,TRBJ2-3,TRBV7-9,-,CASSFRQSTDTQYF,TGTGCCAGCAGCTTCAGACAGAGCACAGATACGCAGTATTTT
TRBD2,TRBJ2-5,TRBV5-4,-,CASSLGSGRGETQYF,TGTGCCAGCAGCCTTGGGTCGGGGAGGGGAGAGACCCAGTACTTC
TRBD2,TRBJ2-5,TRBV5-1,-,CASSGGLAGQETQYF,TGCGCCAGCAGCGGGGGACTAGCGGGGCAAGAGACCCAGTACTTC
-,TRBJ2-1,TRBV2,-,CASSPSSARGGNEQFF,TGTGCCAGCAGTCCGTCTAGCGCCCGAGGTGGCAATGAGCAGTTCTTC
TRBD1,TRBJ1-5,TRBV10-1,-,CATPPEQGVINQPQHF,TGCGCCACCCCCCCCGAACAGGGGGTTATCAATCAGCCCCAGCATTTT
-,TRBJ2-1,TRBV7-6,-,CASSSSEGRVSNEQFF,TGTGCCAGCAGCTCCTCGGAGGGCAGGGTCTCGAATGAGCAGTTCTTC
-,TRBJ1-2,TRBV5-1,few,CASSLDPSRDGYTF,TGCGCCAGCAGCTTGGACCCTTCGAGGGATGGCTACACCTTC
TRBD1,TRBJ2-5,TRBV10-3,-,CAISNGQGGWETQYF,TGTGCCATCAGTAACGGACAGGGCGGATGGGAGACCCAGTACTTC
-,TRBJ1-2,TRBV7-9,-,CASSLVAGESYTF,TGTGCCAGCAGCTTAGTGGCAGGGGAAAGCTACACCTTC
TRBD2,TRBJ2-1,TRBV19,once,CASSMVASGNNEQFF,TGTGCCAGTAGTATGGTGGCTAGCGGGAACAATGAGCAGTTCTTC
-,TRBJ1-4,TRBV12-3/TRBV12-4,-,CASSLQNEKLFF,TGTGCCAGCAGTTTACAAAATGAAAAACTGTTTTTT
TRBD1,TRBJ1-2,TRBV28,-,CASQRDRVDGYTF,TGTGCCAGCCAACGGGACAGGGTCGACGGCTACACCTTC
TRBD1,TRBJ1-1,TRBV11-2,-,CASSQRTGTGAFF,TGTGCCAGCAGCCAAAGGACAGGGACCGGAGCTTTCTTT
-,TRBJ2-3,TRBV2,few,CASSASIAGSTDTQYF,TGTGCCAGCAGTGCAAGTATTGCAGGGAGCACAGATACGCAGTATTTT